The 27 T cell receptor beta chains given below trace back to one sample, sequenced in a study of blood T cells in healthy people across ages. A J-beta primer mix and a sample-barcoded 5' primer were used in a second PCR of about 7 to 11 cycles. TCRdb ran MiXCR on the 5' RACE reads and lists one entry per CDR3 protein. The repertoire has some 1.6 million distinct CDR3 sequences, 34% of them found once; the top ten carry 10% to 12%. The sequencing input was blood. These receptors were taken from a woman aged 30 to 39 in good health.

The chain joins TRBV20-1 to TRBJ2-5, with D possibly TRBD2 on 6 matching bases. In germline, CDR1 is DFQATT, CDR2 SNEGSKA (reference sequence). V was cut by 3 bases and J by 4 bases, with 15 bases left in between. The CDR3 is made up of 14 amino acids. The CDR3 loop reads CSASIWDFRETQYF. For the CDR3, the DNA is TGCAGTGCTAGTATTTGGGACTTCCGAGAGACCCAGTACTTC.

This clonotype was counted once. V gene TRBV28 combines with J gene TRBJ1-1; no clear D gene. The CDR3 has 11 residues. The germline gives CDR1 MDHEN, CDR2 SYDVKM. CDR3 nucleotides: TGTGCGACCACCTTAACCACTGAAGCTTTCTTT. Protein sequence: CATTLTTEAFF.

The table lists this clonotype with a count of one. The chain recombines TRBV15 with TRBJ2-3, with 7 nucleotides matching TRBD1. Germline CDR1 and CDR2: LNHNV and YYDKDF (reference sequence). The CDR3 spans 17 residues. With 1 base clipped from V and 4 bases from J, the junction kept 11 bases outside the gene matches. The CDR3 here is CATSRGTGDPTADTQYF. CDR3 DNA: TGTGCCACCAGCAGAGGAACAGGGGATCCGACAGCAGATACGCAGTATTTT.

The chain employs TRBV7-2 and TRBJ1-6, with D tentatively TRBD1 (5 bases). The CDR3 has 15 amino acids. The V end lost 5 bases, the J end lost 5 bases, and 13 bases lay between the germline ends. Germline assignment: CDR1 SGHTA and CDR2 FQGNSA. CDR3 sequence: CASSTREFNNSPLHF. The CDR3 DNA is TGTGCCAGCAGCACCAGGGAGTTCAATAATTCACCCCTCCACTTT.

The chain carries TRBV6-2 or TRBV6-3 and TRBJ2-5; 11 bases line up with TRBD2. With 6 bases clipped from V and 5 bases from J, the junction kept 5 bases outside the gene matches. Germline V gives CDR1 MNHEY, CDR2 SVGEGT. The CDR3 sequence is 14 residues long. CDR3 DNA: TGTGCCAGCAGCATAGCGGGGGGGCCGGAGACCCAGTACTTC. Translating it yields CASSIAGGPETQYF.

The CDR3 loop reads CASSEEGARITTGYTF. Written as DNA, the CDR3 is TGTGCCAGCAGTGAAGAAGGGGCCAGAATAACTACCGGCTACACCTTC. V gene TRBV6-1 combines with J gene TRBJ1-2; TRBD1 is a possible D gene (5 bases). Trimming left V 1 base short and J 8 bases short, with 20 bases between. CDR3 size: 16 residues. From germline, CDR1 is MNHNS and CDR2 SASEGT.

This clonotype has a single count. The J gene is TRBJ1-1, the V gene TRBV7-2; 8 nucleotides align to TRBD1. V shed 2 bases, J shed 6 bases, and the junction held 5 bases outside the gene matches. Germline values: CDR1 SGHTA, CDR2 FQGNSA. The CDR3 extends over 14 amino acids. This chain's CDR3 is CASSLYSGGSEAFF. The CDR3 DNA is TGTGCCAGCAGCTTATACTCAGGGGGCTCTGAAGCTTTCTTT.

In its sample, this clonotype was seen a few times. The V gene is TRBV6-1, the J gene TRBJ1-1; D call uncertain. Trimming removed 3 bases from V and 4 bases from J, with 18 bases in between. The CDR3 spans 16 residues. Germline assignment: CDR1 MNHNS and CDR2 SASEGT. The CDR3: CASSEARAGRGTEAFF. The CDR3 region has the DNA TGTGCCAGCAGTGAGGCGCGGGCAGGCCGGGGCACTGAAGCTTTCTTT.

In this sample, this clonotype turned up a few times. The J gene is TRBJ2-7, the V gene TRBV20-1; TRBD1 matches at 9 bases. The J call could be wrong; TRBJ2-5 is a better fit for the DNA end. The germline V gene encodes CDR1 DFQATT and CDR2 SNEGSKA (reference sequence). The CDR3 is 16 amino acids. CDR3 residues: CSARDARGQGYKTQYF. The CDR3 DNA reads TGCAGTGCTAGAGATGCTCGGGGACAGGGTTATAAGACCCAGTACTTC.

The chain uses TRBV11-2 and TRBJ2-1; 7 bases match TRBD2. Germline trimming cut 1 base from V and 7 bases from J; bases unmatched to any gene: 10. Germline V gene sequence: CDR1 SGHAT, CDR2 FQNNGV. The CDR3 sequence is 16 residues long. The CDR3 is CASSLGGAGVWNEQFF. The CDR3 region has the DNA TGTGCCAGCAGCTTAGGAGGGGCGGGAGTGTGGAATGAGCAGTTCTTC.

The gene calls are TRBV12-3 or TRBV12-4 and TRBJ2-5; D is possibly TRBD1 or TRBD2 (6 bases each). V dropped 2 bases and J dropped 5 bases, with 12 bases sitting between them. The CDR3 consists of 14 residues. The CDR3 DNA follows: TGTGCCAGCAGTTTACGGGGGCAGGCGGAGACCCAGTACTTC. Protein: CASSLRGQAETQYF.

This chain joins TRBV7-2 and TRBJ1-2, with TRBD1 as a possible D gene (5 bases). CDR1 is SGHTA and CDR2 is FQGNSA in the germline V gene. The CDR3 extends over 14 amino acids. The V gene lost 5 bases and the J gene lost 2 bases, with 12 bases spanning the gap. The CDR3 spells CASSPQGRNYGYTF. In DNA form, the CDR3 reads TGTGCCAGCAGCCCCCAGGGCCGGAACTATGGCTACACCTTC.

The chain has TRBV12-3 or TRBV12-4 and TRBJ1-6; 10 nucleotides align to TRBD1. The J segment lost 10 bases and the V segment lost 5 bases, leaving 8 bases of the junction unmatched. The CDR3 totals 15 residues. The CDR3 sequence is CASSRGQGYESPLHF. CDR3 coding DNA: TGTGCCAGCAGTCGGGGACAGGGGTACGAATCACCCCTCCACTTT.

Only a few counts were recorded for this clonotype. The V and J genes are TRBV7-9 and TRBJ2-5; a weak D match, TRBD1 (6 bases). The J call may be incorrect, as the DNA end agrees better with TRBJ2-7. The germline V gene has CDR1 SEHNR and CDR2 FQNEAQ (reference sequence). The CDR3 consists of 14 residues. CDR3 region: CASSLGQLGHEQYF. CDR3 sequence (DNA): TGTGCCAGCAGCCTAGGACAGTTGGGGCACGAGCAGTACTTC.

This clonotype was observed a few times. CDR3 sequence reads: CASSWGGNGQPQHF. CDR3 nucleotide sequence: TGCGCCAGCAGCTGGGGGGGAAATGGTCAGCCCCAGCATTTT. The V and J genes are TRBV5-1 and TRBJ1-5; perhaps TRBD1 as D (5 bases). Trimming took off 3 bases at V and 6 bases at J, with 13 bases between the two ends. Germline V lookup: CDR1 SGHRS, CDR2 YFSETQ. CDR3 length equals 14 residues.

This clonotype was found a few times. The chain is built from TRBV12-3 or TRBV12-4 and TRBJ2-3; 8 bases are a match to TRBD1. With V trimmed by 5 bases and J by 9 bases, 7 bases remained unmatched. This CDR3 region has 13 residues. The CDR3 region is CASSPGQGLTQYF. The DNA of the CDR3 is TGTGCCAGCAGTCCCGGACAGGGTTTGACGCAGTATTTT.

The rearrangement links TRBV11-2 to TRBJ2-1; TRBD1 matches at 8 bases. The CDR3 extends over 16 amino acids. The V and J ends lost 2 bases and 4 bases, in that order; junction bases with no gene match: 7. Germline loops: CDR1 SGHAT, CDR2 FQNNGV. The CDR3 bases are TGTGCCAGCAGCTTATACCGGGACAGGTCATACAATGAGCAGTTCTTC. Its translation: CASSLYRDRSYNEQFF. Drawing the rest from reference TRBV11-2 and TRBJ2-1, the complete variable domain is EAGVAQSPRYKIIEKRQSVAFWCNPISGHATLYWYQQILGQGPKLLIQFQNNGVVDDSQLPKDRFSAERLKGVDSTLKIQPAKLEDSAVYLCASSLYRDRSYNEQFFGPGTRLTVL.

The CDR3 DNA reads as TGTGCCAGCAGTCTTTTCGGGGGCTTGGACACTGAAGCTTTCTTT. It codes for CASSLFGGLDTEAFF. The chain couples TRBV3-1 to TRBJ1-1; perhaps TRBD1 as D (6 bases). V was shortened by 6 bases and J by 3 bases, with 17 bases between the two germline ends. Germline CDR1 LGHDT, CDR2 YNNKEL (reference sequence). The CDR3 covers 15 residues.

This clonotype came up once. A much bigger clone sits one base away, suggesting this may be a read error. V usage is TRBV29-1 and J usage is TRBJ2-7; D might be TRBD2 (6 bases). Germline CDR1 is SQVTM and CDR2 is ANQGSEA. CDR3 length equals 15 residues. V lost 0 bases and J lost 1, with 13 bases in between. The CDR3 protein is CSVEEGGEKSYEQYF. The CDR3 DNA sequence: TGCAGCGTTGAAGAGGGGGGAGAGAAGTCCTACGAGCAGTACTTC.

This clonotype was seen a handful of times. This sequence joins TRBV20-1 and TRBJ2-5; 9 bases fit TRBD1. The last part of the DNA fits TRBJ2-7 better; the J call may be wrong. Per the germline V gene, CDR1 is DFQATT and CDR2 is SNEGSKA (reference sequence). The CDR3 sequence is 15 residues long. The CDR3 sequence: CSAPVVGQGWGEQYF. CDR3 bases: TGCAGTGCTCCTGTGGTGGGACAGGGATGGGGCGAGCAGTACTTC.

The rearrangement links TRBV6-7 to TRBJ1-5, with 7 positions matching TRBD1. TRBV6-7 is an open reading frame whose function is uncertain. The CDR3 loop spans 16 amino acids. J lost 0 bases, V lost 4 bases, and 6 bases had no gene match. DNA of the CDR3: TGTGCCAGCAGTTGGGACAGCCAATATAGCAATCAGCCCCAGCATTTT. It yields the protein CASSWDSQYSNQPQHF.

V usage is TRBV6-1 and J usage is TRBJ2-7, with D possibly being TRBD1 (6 bases). With 0 bases removed from V and 3 bases from J, the gap between germline ends came to 12 bases. CDR3 size: 15 residues. Germline-derived CDR1 and CDR2 are MNHNS and SASEGT. This CDR3 reads CASSEALGGIYEQYF. Here the CDR3 DNA reads TGTGCCAGCAGTGAAGCCTTAGGGGGTATCTACGAGCAGTACTTC.

V and J are TRBV12-3 or TRBV12-4 and TRBJ1-1; maybe TRBD1 (6 bases). V was pared by 0 bases and J by 5 bases, with 13 bases between. The CDR3 contains 15 residues. Written as DNA, the CDR3 is TGTGCCAGCAGTTTAGCGCTGATAGGGGGAACTGAAGCTTTCTTT. Residues: CASSLALIGGTEAFF.

This chain uses TRBV29-1 with TRBJ2-1, with a possible D match to TRBD2 (6 bases). The end of the DNA aligns better with TRBJ2-7, so the J call may be wrong. Looked up from germline, CDR1 is SQVTM and CDR2 is ANQGSEA. The CDR3 is made up of 16 amino acids. The CDR3 coding sequence is TGCAGCGTTGATCTTGGTAGCGGTAGCTCCTACAATGAGCAGTACTTC. The encoded protein is CSVDLGSGSSYNEQYF.

This chain uses TRBV6-6 with TRBJ2-1; 12 positions match TRBD1. This CDR3 has 15 amino acids. Germline-derived CDR1 and CDR2 are MNHNY and SVGAGI (reference sequence). J gave up 6 bases and V 5 bases, and 5 bases lay outside the gene matches. In DNA form, the CDR3 reads TGTGCCAGCAGTAACCGGGACAGGGGGCGCAATGAGCAGTTCTTC. Amino acids: CASSNRDRGRNEQFF.

The rearrangement uses TRBV10-3 and TRBJ2-7; D might be TRBD2 (5 bases). The CDR3 totals 11 residues. Trimming removed 6 bases from V and 3 bases from J, with 6 bases in between. In germline, CDR1 is ENHRY, CDR2 SYGVKD. CDR3 sequence (DNA): TGTGCCATCAGGGAGGACTACGAGCAGTACTTC. This translates into CAIREDYEQYF.

The chain uses TRBV10-3 and TRBJ1-1; 8 bases are a match to TRBD1. The CDR3 has 14 amino acids. Germline V CDR1 and CDR2: ENHRY, SYGVKD. Trimming cost V 2 bases and J 5 bases; bases outside gene matches: 4. The CDR3 here is CAISEDRGRTEAFF. The DNA of the CDR3 is TGTGCCATCAGTGAGGACAGGGGACGGACTGAAGCTTTCTTT.